This T cell receptor (beta chain) was retrieved from a study of blood T cell repertoires in COVID-19 (dated by TCRdb to the early 2020s). Context from the whole study: Samples from collaborators originated in the United States, Italy and Spain and spanned both the acute and convalescent phases of COVID-19. The material from the prospective study consisted of cDNA or gDNA derived from T cells, B-cell-depleted T cells, or PBMCs. The dataset comprised deeply sampled blood TCRbeta repertoires from subjects exposed to, actively infected with, or recovered from COVID-19. The repertoires were released in a freely available public database intended as a resource for research on the immune response to SARS-CoV-2. The samples were drawn from two sources: the first 160 participants of the ongoing ImmuneRACE study, and fewer than 1,500 subjects contributed by 6 global collaborators. Sample metadata almost always included a de-identified subject ID, COVID-19 status, age in years and sex. Where available, HLA class I and class II types were obtained from metadata supplied by the sample provider rather than from assay-based typing.

Looking up the germline V gene (reference sequence) yields CDR1 SEHNR and CDR2 FQNEAQ. Trimming takes 3 bases off V and 4 bases off J; junction bases not matched to a gene: 6. From its cysteine to its phenylalanine, the CDR3 spans 15 amino acids. The only DNA kept is the CDR3, 45 bases in frame from the first base. The immunoSEQ Assay, a bias-controlled multiplex PCR, was used to amplify TCRbeta CDR3 regions from genomic DNA. The authors' pipeline ran thus. The number of nucleated cells in each sample was estimated from the amplification of reference gene primers within the assay. To quantify the absolute abundance of each unique TCRbeta CDR3 rearrangement, sequence reads were collapsed and filtered. For each sample, productive Simpson clonality was calculated as the square root of Simpson's diversity index over productive rearrangements. TCRdb limited this immuneACCESS table to in-frame rearrangements with V and J called. A share of clones is missing; checked studies link under half to unresolved V genes, and the rest is unexplained. The D gene and trimming were derived from the DNA, and the V and J assignments and clone size from that table. The sample table records 90,000 to 120,000 clones; 70% to 90% of these occur just once. Clones ranked in the top ten supply approximately 6.8% of the sample.

Whole blood was collected in K2EDTA tubes by collaborating institutions according to the institutions' own protocols. For TCRbeta analysis, collaborator samples were shipped as frozen whole blood, as isolated PBMCs, or as DNA extracted from either sample type. What the study reported, not specific to this receptor: The quantity of clinical and demographic metadata differed by source and by participant and was supplied without curation.

Worth noting for this clone: Its target antigen remains unknown. Base qualities were left out, and no much larger clone turns up one base away.

Input material: peripheral blood. Recombination joined TRBV7-9 with TRBJ1-3; 7 of the junction bases match TRBD1. The receptor was isolated from a man in his fifties or sixties with active or convalescent COVID-19. This receptor has the CDR3 CASSFVGGPGNTIYF. Here is the DNA: TGTGCCAGCAGCTTTGTAGGGGGCCCAGGAAACACCATATATTTT. Reference TRBV7-9 and TRBJ1-3 proteins supply the regions before and after the CDR3; the full variable domain is: DTGVSQNPRHKITKRGQNVTFRCDPISEHNRLYWYRQTLGQGPEFLTYFQNEAQLEKSRLLSDRFSAERPKGSFSTLEIQRTEQGDSAMYLCASSFVGGPGNTIYFGEGSWLTVV.